These 26 T cell receptor beta chains came from one sample sequenced in a study of PD-L1 blockade in urothelial cancer. Measured with immunoSEQ multiplex PCR; TCRdb has only the in-frame clones, and not every one. This sample carries roughly 63,000 clones, around 81% of them seen once, and the ten largest clones take 2.5% to 3.5%. Time point denoted: pretreatment peripheral blood. The starting material was PBMCs, obtained around atezolizumab (anti-PD-L1) treatment. The receptors shown here come from a man aged 65 to 79 with urothelial cancer.

In this sample, this clone turned up a few times. This CDR3 is CAWGLAGWETQYF. The DNA of the CDR3 is TGTGCCTGGGGACTAGCGGGATGGGAGACCCAGTACTTC. The V and J genes are TRBV30 and TRBJ2-5; TRBD2 aligns across 12 bases. The CDR3 totals 13 residues. The V and J ends lost 5 bases and 5 bases, in that order; junction bases with no gene match: 3. Germline V gene sequence: CDR1 GTSNPN, CDR2 SVGIG (reference sequence).

The V gene is TRBV19, the J gene TRBJ1-5; tentatively, D is TRBD1 (5 bases). CDR3 size: 15 residues. The germline V gene encodes CDR1 LNHDA and CDR2 SQIVND (reference sequence). V dropped 3 bases and J dropped 3 bases, with 12 bases sitting between them. DNA for the CDR3: TGTGCCAGTAGTATGGGGGGAGCCCTCAATCAGCCCCAGCATTTT. Protein: CASSMGGALNQPQHF.

This sequence joins TRBV6-1 and TRBJ2-1; a weak D match, TRBD2 (6 bases). The CDR3 contains 12 residues. CDR1 MNHNS and CDR2 SASEGT come from the germline V gene. The V end lost 4 bases, the J end lost 14 bases, and 15 bases lay between the germline ends. The DNA for the CDR3 is TGTGCCAGCAGTGCGACTAGTCAGGAGGAGTTCTTC. Its translation is CASSATSQEEFF.

The rearrangement joins TRBV4-1 to TRBJ2-3, with D maybe TRBD2 (6 bases). Germline V gene data show CDR1 as MGHRA and CDR2 as YSYEKL. With 0 bases removed from V and 0 bases from J, the gap between germline ends came to 19 bases. The CDR3 has 19 residues. CDR3 sequence (DNA): TGCGCCAGCAGCCAAGAAACTCTGGGACTCACTGATAGCACAGATACGCAGTATTTT. Translated, it gives CASSQETLGLTDSTDTQYF.

The rearrangement uses TRBV5-6 and TRBJ2-5; 8 bases align to TRBD2. The trim removed 0 bases at V and 5 bases at J, leaving 12 bases unmatched. The CDR3 covers 17 residues. Germline V gene data show CDR1 as SGHDT and CDR2 as YYEEEE. The CDR3 is CASSLEEAAGVRETQYF. DNA of the CDR3: TGTGCCAGCAGCTTGGAGGAGGCAGCGGGAGTGCGCGAGACCCAGTACTTC.

J is TRBJ1-1 and V is TRBV5-5; D gene unclear. Between the trimmed V and J ends, which lost 3 bases and 3 bases, there was a span of 9 bases. The CDR3 totals 13 residues. Germline loops: CDR1 SGHKS, CDR2 YYEKEE (reference sequence). The CDR3 sequence is CASSWADDTEAFF. CDR3 sequence (DNA): TGTGCCAGCAGCTGGGCAGACGACACTGAAGCTTTCTTT.

The chain couples TRBV4-1 to TRBJ2-3; maybe TRBD1 (6 bases). The V end was cut by 0 bases, the J end by 4 bases, with 17 bases between. CDR3 length: 17 residues. Germline V gene data show CDR1 as MGHRA and CDR2 as YSYEKL. This CDR3 is CASSQESWQGYADTQYF. CDR3 coding DNA: TGCGCCAGCAGCCAAGAATCGTGGCAGGGGTATGCAGATACGCAGTATTTT.

The gene calls are TRBV7-2 and TRBJ2-7, with TRBD2 matching over 12 bases. The trim removed 3 bases at V and 3 bases at J, leaving 3 bases unmatched. CDR1 is SGHTA and CDR2 is FQGNSA in the germline V gene. The CDR3 loop spans 15 amino acids. The CDR3 spells CASSLTSGRHYEQYF. The CDR3 region has the DNA TGTGCCAGCAGCTTGACTAGCGGGAGACACTACGAGCAGTACTTC.

The rearrangement uses TRBV5-1 and TRBJ2-7, with 9 bases matching TRBD1. The germline CDR1 and CDR2 sequences are SGHRS and YFSETQ. V gave up 4 bases and J gave up 2 bases; unmatched junction bases: 10. The CDR3 runs to 16 residues. CDR3: CASSRGGGTGTYEQYF. The DNA of the CDR3 is TGCGCCAGCAGCCGCGGCGGCGGGACAGGGACCTACGAGCAGTACTTC.

The chain joins TRBV19 to TRBJ1-5; D gene uncertain. V was shortened by 5 bases and J by 5 bases, with 7 bases between the two germline ends. The CDR3 covers 12 residues. Germline lookup yields CDR1 LNHDA and CDR2 SQIVND (reference sequence). CDR3 residues: CASSDWDQPQHF. CDR3 in DNA: TGTGCCAGTAGTGACTGGGATCAGCCCCAGCATTTT.

The V call is TRBV18, the J call TRBJ2-5; D ambiguous. The CDR3 spans 14 residues. Trimming cost V 2 bases and J 5 bases, with 12 bases left between them. Per germline, CDR1 KGHSH and CDR2 LQKENI. The CDR3 coding sequence is TGTGCCAGCTCACCATTTCAGGTTGGGGAGACCCAGTACTTC. Translation: CASSPFQVGETQYF.

This sequence joins TRBV19 and TRBJ1-5; tentatively, D is TRBD1 (6 bases). Per the germline V gene, CDR1 is LNHDA and CDR2 is SQIVND (reference sequence). The CDR3 sequence is 17 residues long. V dropped 1 base and J dropped 1 base, with 14 bases sitting between them. The CDR3 region has the DNA TGTGCCAGTAGTATAGGAACAGGGCTGAGGAGCAATCAGCCCCAGCATTTT. Protein product: CASSIGTGLRSNQPQHF.

V is TRBV2 and J is TRBJ2-7, with TRBD2 as a possible D gene (6 bases). V was shortened by 7 bases and J by 12 bases, with 22 bases between the two germline ends. From germline, CDR1 is SNHLY and CDR2 FYNNEI. The CDR3 length is 13 residues. The DNA of the CDR3 is TGTGCCAGCAAGAGCCTAGTGATCGGGGGTCCGTACTTC. Translated, it gives CASKSLVIGGPYF.

The chain has TRBV2 and TRBJ2-3; D might be TRBD2 (5 bases). Trimming pared 10 bases from V and 7 bases from J, leaving 9 bases between. Germline V lookup: CDR1 SNHLY, CDR2 FYNNEI. This CDR3 spans 10 amino acids. CDR3 sequence: CATSGNTQYF. The DNA for the CDR3 is TGTGCCACCTCGGGAAATACGCAGTATTTT.

The V and J genes are TRBV2 and TRBJ1-5; TRBD1 might be the D (6 bases). This CDR3 contains 15 residues. The germline V and J ends were trimmed by 4 bases and 7 bases, with 17 bases remaining between them. Per the germline V gene, CDR1 is SNHLY and CDR2 is FYNNEI. The CDR3 coding sequence is TGTGCCAGCAGTGGGGTGACAGGCTCCGGGCAGCCCCAGCATTTT. Translating gives CASSGVTGSGQPQHF.

This chain joins TRBV5-1 and TRBJ1-1, with 7 bases fitting TRBD1. Trimming cost V 4 bases and J 4 bases; bases outside gene matches: 7. The V gene's germline CDR1 is SGHRS and CDR2 YFSETQ. The CDR3 loop spans 14 amino acids. This CDR3 is CASSVDRDRTEAFF. CDR3 DNA: TGCGCCAGCAGCGTAGACAGGGATCGCACTGAAGCTTTCTTT. Full variable domain (outside the CDR3, taken from reference TRBV5-1 and TRBJ1-1): KAGVTQTPRYLIKTRGQQVTLSCSPISGHRSVSWYQQTPGQGLQFLFEYFSETQRNKGNFPGRFSGRQFSNSRSEMNVSTLELGDSALYLCASSVDRDRTEAFFGQGTRLTVV.

The chain carries TRBV9 and TRBJ2-7, with D tentatively TRBD2 (6 bases). Germline CDR1 and CDR2: SGDLS and YYNGEE. The CDR3 totals 11 residues. V was cut by 3 bases and J by 6 bases, with 7 bases left in between. DNA for the CDR3: TGTGCCAGCAGCGGTAGCGGCGAGCAGTACTTC. Protein product: CASSGSGEQYF.

V usage is TRBV2 and J usage is TRBJ2-2, with 9 bases that match TRBD2. Germline V lookup: CDR1 SNHLY, CDR2 FYNNEI. The CDR3 runs to 17 residues. V lost 0 bases and J lost 7; bases outside the gene matches: 9. The CDR3 DNA sequence: TGTGCCAGCAGTGAAGCCCAACTAGCGGGTGGGGGCGGGGAGCTGTTTTTT. Amino acids: CASSEAQLAGGGGELFF.

The gene calls are TRBV18 and TRBJ2-3; D is undetermined. CDR3 length equals 13 residues. CDR1 is KGHSH, CDR2 LQKENI, per germline. Deletions cut 1 base from V and 1 base from J, with 3 bases between. The CDR3 reads CASSPQRTDTQYF. CDR3 DNA: TGTGCCAGCTCACCACAGCGCACAGATACGCAGTATTTT.

The chain carries TRBV7-9 and TRBJ2-7; a possible D gene is TRBD2 (5 bases). The CDR3 extends over 14 amino acids. CDR1 and CDR2 from the germline V gene are SEHNR and FQNEAQ (reference sequence). V was cut by 0 bases and J by 3 bases, with 9 bases left in between. The CDR3 coding sequence is TGTGCCAGCAGCTTAGCTCATGGGAGCTACGAGCAGTACTTC. It yields the protein CASSLAHGSYEQYF.

This clone was found a few times. The gene calls are TRBV6-5 and TRBJ2-1, with 9 bases matching TRBD2. This CDR3 comprises 14 residues. Germline CDR1 and CDR2: MNHEY and SVGAGI. Germline trimming cut 6 bases from V and 8 bases from J; bases unmatched to any gene: 8. As DNA, the CDR3 is TGTGCCAGCAGCGCCGGGACTAGCTTCTATGAGCAGTTCTTC. Translation gives CASSAGTSFYEQFF.

This sequence joins TRBV4-1 and TRBJ2-7; 10 positions match TRBD2. CDR1 is MGHRA and CDR2 is YSYEKL in the germline V gene. This CDR3 is 15 amino acids long. After removal of 0 bases from V and 3 bases from J, the junction contained 2 bases not matched to a gene. The CDR3 loop reads CASSQELAGVYEQYF. CDR3 bases: TGCGCCAGCAGCCAAGAGCTAGCGGGAGTCTACGAGCAGTACTTC.

This rearrangement joins TRBV27 to TRBJ2-7; 12 bases agree with TRBD2. J gave up 1 base and V 6 bases, and 10 bases lay outside the gene matches. Germline values: CDR1 MNHEY, CDR2 SMNVEV (reference sequence). The CDR3 is made up of 17 amino acids. CDR3 coding DNA: TGTGCCAGCAGAACCGGGACTAGCGGGCTAGTTTCCTACGAGCAGTACTTC. Its translation: CASRTGTSGLVSYEQYF.

V usage is TRBV5-1 and J usage is TRBJ2-1, with D possibly matching TRBD1 (5 bases). The germline CDR1 and CDR2 sequences are SGHRS and YFSETQ. This CDR3 spans 13 amino acids. V dropped 3 bases and J dropped 5 bases, with 9 bases sitting between them. The CDR3 region has the DNA TGCGCCAGCAGCTCTAGGGGTGACAATGAGCAGTTCTTC. Amino acid sequence: CASSSRGDNEQFF.

This sequence joins TRBV28 and TRBJ1-5; a weak D match, TRBD1 (5 bases). There are 12 residues in the CDR3. Trimming took 6 bases from V and 6 from J, leaving 9 bases between them. CDR1 and CDR2 (germline): MDHEN, SYDVKM. The CDR3 sequence: CASRVGVQPQHF. The CDR3 DNA is TGTGCCAGCAGAGTAGGGGTTCAGCCCCAGCATTTT.

The table lists this clone with a few counts. The chain recombines TRBV5-5 with TRBJ1-4, with 7 nucleotides matching TRBD1. J gave up 6 bases and V 6 bases, and 5 bases lay outside the gene matches. This CDR3 is built from 13 residues. Germline CDR1 and CDR2: SGHKS and YYEKEE (reference sequence). CDR3 loop: CASNLQGDEKLFF. Written as DNA, the CDR3 is TGTGCCAGCAACCTCCAGGGGGATGAAAAACTGTTTTTT. The complete variable domain, with remaining parts taken from reference TRBV5-5 and TRBJ1-4, reads DAGVTQSPTHLIKTRGQQVTLRCSPISGHKSVSWYQQVLGQGPQFIFQYYEKEERGRGNFPDRFSARQFPNYSSELNVNALLLGDSALYLCASNLQGDEKLFFGSGTQLSVL.